The rows below give T cell receptor beta chains drawn from one sample of a study of cytomegalovirus exposure and HLA in healthy donors. Data came from immunoSEQ multiplex PCR; TCRdb stores just in-frame clones and leaves some out. The data show 100,000 to 150,000 clones, with 80% seen just once and approximately 1.2% held by the top ten. Material for sequencing was PBMCs. These receptors came from a female donor in good health and CMV-seronegative. The CDR3 runs from the conserved cysteine through the conserved F or W.

j_gene | v_gene | CDR3aa
TRBJ2-7 | TRBV4-1 | CASSHPGQGGTYEQYF
TRBJ2-2 | TRBV9 | CASSEGTSAVRTGELFF
TRBJ2-7 | TRBV25-1 | CASSEWGQGLSYEQYF
TRBJ1-1 | TRBV28 | CASSEWGQSNTEAFF
TRBJ1-3 | TRBV28 | CASSASTGVRGNTIYF
TRBJ2-1 | TRBV4-1 | CASSPTSGYYNEQFF
TRBJ2-2 | TRBV6-5 | CASSPSGRAGGELFF
TRBJ1-2 | TRBV11-2 | CASSQLKGANYGYTF
TRBJ1-6 | TRBV15 | CATSSPGGTEYSPLHF
TRBJ2-7 | TRBV9 | CASSVGLAGREQYF
TRBJ2-2 | TRBV18 | CASSPPSGWVSTGELFF